A single sample gave rise to the 21 T cell receptor beta chains below, sequenced in a study of beta chain features in type 1 diabetes. Broader study findings: Type 1 diabetes patients had moderately but significantly shorter TCRB CDR3s in all four CD4+ subsets.

The antigens these receptors bind are not known. Expressed TCRB transcripts were sequenced because the isolated RNA had all been reverse transcribed beforehand. Sequenced by immunoSEQ multiplex PCR; TCRdb stores in-frame clones only, minus some. Counted here are more than 250,000 clones, approximately 20% occurring once; the ten biggest clones make up 0.028%. The sample comprised naive CD4+ T cells from blood. These receptors all come from a woman aged 35 to 49 with type 1 diabetes.

The CDR3 protein is CASREGSRQPQHF. DNA for the CDR3: TGTGCCAGCAGGGAGGGGTCGAGGCAGCCCCAGCATTTT. The chain combines TRBV2 with TRBJ1-5, with a weak D call TRBD1 (5 bases). CDR3 length: 13 residues. V was shortened by 6 bases and J by 7 bases, with 13 bases between the two germline ends. CDR1 is SNHLY, CDR2 FYNNEI, per germline.

Only a few counts were recorded for this clone. CDR3 loop: CSVGHRSEAFF. Here the CDR3 DNA reads TGCAGCGTCGGACACCGGTCCGAAGCTTTCTTT. The chain couples TRBV29-1 to TRBJ1-1, with a possible D match to TRBD1 (5 bases). Per the germline V gene, CDR1 is SQVTM and CDR2 is ANQGSEA. CDR3 length: 11 amino acids. V was clipped by 6 bases and J by 8 bases, with 13 bases between them.

This clone occurred a few times. This chain links TRBV14 with TRBJ1-1; tentatively, D is TRBD1 (6 bases). This CDR3 region has 13 residues. The germline gives CDR1 SGHDN, CDR2 FVKESK. The V end lost 3 bases, the J end lost 6 bases, and 11 bases lay between the germline ends. The CDR3 region is CASSQAGAAEAFF. In DNA form, the CDR3 reads TGTGCCAGCAGCCAGGCGGGGGCCGCTGAAGCTTTCTTT.

This clone was detected only a few times. This rearrangement joins TRBV18 to TRBJ2-1; TRBD2 matches 9 bases. The CDR3 contains 15 residues. V lost 6 bases to trimming and J lost 6 bases; unmatched junction nucleotides: 9. CDR1 is KGHSH, CDR2 LQKENI, per germline. CDR3 nucleotide sequence: TGTGCCAGCTCCCCTGGGGTAGCGGGAGCCAATGAGCAGTTCTTC. This translates into CASSPGVAGANEQFF.

This clone has a single count. This chain connects TRBV4-1 to TRBJ2-2, with 13 bases aligning to TRBD2. The CDR3 spans 17 residues. V lost 5 bases, J lost 7 bases, and 10 bases stayed unmatched. Germline loops: CDR1 MGHRA, CDR2 YSYEKL. The CDR3 DNA reads TGCGCCAGCAGCTCCCCTACTAGCGGGAGGGGCTACGGGGAGCTGTTTTTT. This codes for CASSSPTSGRGYGELFF.

The rearrangement joins TRBV30 to TRBJ1-1; D call uncertain. The CDR3 has 13 amino acids. Germline lookup yields CDR1 GTSNPN and CDR2 SVGIG (reference sequence). Between the trimmed V and J ends, which lost 5 bases and 4 bases, there was a span of 14 bases. The CDR3 reads CAWGRVSRTEAFF. In nucleotides, the CDR3 is TGTGCCTGGGGTCGGGTCTCGCGCACTGAAGCTTTCTTT.

This clone was recorded a few times. V is TRBV27 and J is TRBJ2-7; 8 bases are a match to TRBD2. Germline-derived CDR1 and CDR2 are MNHEY and SMNVEV (reference sequence). Germline trimming cut 5 bases from V and 4 bases from J; bases unmatched to any gene: 16. The CDR3 runs to 17 residues. CDR3 loop: CASSVWPPGTSPYEQYF. DNA of the CDR3: TGTGCCAGCAGTGTATGGCCACCCGGGACTAGTCCTTACGAGCAGTACTTC.

CDR3 sequence (DNA): TGTGCCAGCAGCGTAGCTGCGATCGGGTCTAGCGGATACAATGAGCAGTTCTTC. It encodes CASSVAAIGSSGYNEQFF. V gene TRBV9 combines with J gene TRBJ2-1, with 7 bases identical to TRBD2. This CDR3 is 18 amino acids long. The germline gives CDR1 SGDLS, CDR2 YYNGEE. Trimming cost V 0 bases and J 4 bases; bases outside gene matches: 13.

This clone was counted a few times. This chain joins TRBV5-6 and TRBJ2-1; 14 nucleotides agree with TRBD2. Per the germline V gene, CDR1 is SGHDT and CDR2 is YYEEEE. V trimming: 3 bases; J trimming: 10 bases; junction bases outside the gene matches: 0. The CDR3 consists of 13 residues. This CDR3 is CASSWTSGREQFF. CDR3 nucleotide sequence: TGTGCCAGCAGCTGGACTAGCGGGAGGGAGCAGTTCTTC.

A word on this clone: Other DNA sequences in the same sample also yield this CDR3. V usage is TRBV5-1 and J usage is TRBJ2-7; no firm D call. Germline V gives CDR1 SGHRS, CDR2 YFSETQ. This CDR3 comprises 12 residues. Trimming removed 1 base at V and 2 bases at J, with 4 bases between. The CDR3 region is CASSLPAYEQYF. The CDR3 DNA reads as TGCGCCAGCAGCTTGCCCGCCTACGAGCAGTACTTC.

The rearrangement links TRBV28 to TRBJ2-7; a possible D gene is TRBD1 (5 bases). Germline V gene sequence: CDR1 MDHEN, CDR2 SYDVKM. This CDR3 region has 13 residues. The germline V and J ends were trimmed by 8 bases and 7 bases, with 18 bases remaining between them. The CDR3 loop reads CASLSTGVREQYF. The DNA for the CDR3 is TGTGCCAGCCTCTCAACAGGCGTCCGAGAGCAGTACTTC.

The V gene is TRBV5-4, the J gene TRBJ2-2; 9 nucleotides match TRBD2. The CDR3 extends over 15 amino acids. With 4 bases clipped from V and 10 bases from J, the junction kept 11 bases outside the gene matches. Germline V gene lookup returns CDR1 SGHNT and CDR2 YYREEE (reference sequence). CDR3 loop: CASSRTSAAQPELFF. DNA of the CDR3: TGTGCCAGCAGCAGGACTAGCGCCGCTCAACCGGAGCTGTTTTTT.

This clone was observed a handful of times. The chain uses TRBV27 and TRBJ2-1, with 9 bases matching TRBD2. The germline V gene has CDR1 MNHEY and CDR2 SMNVEV (reference sequence). This CDR3 has 15 residues. Unmatched junction bases numbered 6, after V lost 3 bases and J lost 6 bases. The CDR3 protein is CASSFLAGPSNEQFF. CDR3 sequence (DNA): TGTGCCAGCAGTTTCCTAGCGGGGCCTTCCAATGAGCAGTTCTTC.

This sequence joins TRBV2 and TRBJ2-7; 9 bases are shared with TRBD1. The CDR3 contains 15 residues. CDR1 and CDR2 from the germline V gene are SNHLY and FYNNEI. Trimming at V came to 2 bases and at J to 5 bases, leaving 7 bases not matched to a gene. The DNA of the CDR3 is TGTGCCAGCAGTGAATCCGACAGGGGGGCCCACGAGCAGTACTTC. Protein product: CASSESDRGAHEQYF.

This clone was detected only a few times. This chain uses TRBV5-1 with TRBJ1-1, with D tentatively TRBD1 (5 bases). CDR3 length equals 13 residues. V lost 7 bases to trimming and J lost 5 bases, with 15 bases between them. CDR1 and CDR2 from the germline V gene are SGHRS and YFSETQ. The CDR3 DNA sequence: TGCGCCAGCGGTATACCGGGGGGAACTGAAGCTTTCTTT. Encoded protein: CASGIPGGTEAFF.

This chain uses TRBV7-9 with TRBJ1-2, with 11 nucleotides matching TRBD1. Trimming at V came to 4 bases and at J to 7 bases, leaving 11 bases not matched to a gene. The CDR3 runs 16 residues. CDR1 is SEHNR, CDR2 FQNEAQ, per germline (reference sequence). The CDR3 region has the DNA TGTGCCAGCAGCTCGTCGGGACAGGGGGGCTCGGGTGGCTACACCTTC. Translated, it gives CASSSSGQGGSGGYTF.

This clone was found a few times. The gene calls are TRBV5-1 and TRBJ2-7; 7 nucleotides agree with TRBD2. V lost 3 bases, J lost 4 bases, and 7 bases stayed unmatched. From germline, CDR1 is SGHRS and CDR2 YFSETQ. CDR3 length equals 14 residues. CDR3 sequence reads: CASSSTGGRYEQYF. The CDR3 bases are TGCGCCAGCAGCTCGACCGGGGGGAGGTACGAGCAGTACTTC.

This clone was counted between two and nine times. The chain has TRBV7-9 and TRBJ2-5; 9 bases match TRBD2. Trimming at V came to 5 bases and at J to 5 bases, leaving 15 bases not matched to a gene. CDR1 is SEHNR and CDR2 is FQNEAQ in the germline V gene (reference sequence). The CDR3 is made up of 17 amino acids. CDR3 region: CASSPLAGGSWGETQYF. The CDR3 DNA reads TGTGCCAGCAGCCCTCTGGCGGGAGGGTCCTGGGGCGAGACCCAGTACTTC.

This sequence joins TRBV5-1 and TRBJ1-1; D perhaps matches TRBD1 (5 bases). The V end was cut by 5 bases, the J end by 1 base, with 12 bases between. Germline loops: CDR1 SGHRS, CDR2 YFSETQ. The CDR3 is made up of 14 amino acids. CDR3 bases: TGCGCCAGCAGACTCGTCCAGGGGAACACTGAAGCTTTCTTT. Translating gives CASRLVQGNTEAFF. Variable domain in full (rest from reference TRBV5-1 and TRBJ1-1): KAGVTQTPRYLIKTRGQQVTLSCSPISGHRSVSWYQQTPGQGLQFLFEYFSETQRNKGNFPGRFSGRQFSNSRSEMNVSTLELGDSALYLCASRLVQGNTEAFFGQGTRLTVV.

The chain has TRBV29-1 and TRBJ2-4; D is unresolved. The CDR3 length is 11 residues. V was pared by 6 bases and J by 4 bases, with 7 bases between. CDR1 and CDR2 from the germline V gene are SQVTM and ANQGSEA. The CDR3 spells CSVELKNIQYF. DNA of the CDR3: TGCAGCGTCGAACTTAAAAACATTCAGTACTTC.

Only a few counts were recorded for this clone. The rearrangement uses TRBV5-1 and TRBJ1-6; D may be TRBD1 (5 bases). V was cut by 1 base and J by 6 bases, with 14 bases left in between. The CDR3 sequence is 16 residues long. Germline lookup yields CDR1 SGHRS and CDR2 YFSETQ. The CDR3 nucleotides are TGCGCCAGCAGCTTGACGGGGGACCCGGGTAATTCACCCCTCCACTTT. This sequence encodes CASSLTGDPGNSPLHF. Full variable domain (missing parts from reference TRBV5-1 and TRBJ1-6): KAGVTQTPRYLIKTRGQQVTLSCSPISGHRSVSWYQQTPGQGLQFLFEYFSETQRNKGNFPGRFSGRQFSNSRSEMNVSTLELGDSALYLCASSLTGDPGNSPLHFGNGTRLTVT.